The clone carrying this T cell receptor beta chain appeared many times. What it recognizes is unknown. The sample originates from a study of blood T cells in healthy people across ages. General study findings and limits: Researchers said unsorted PBMCs prevented a conclusive naive versus antigen-experienced comparison.

The germline V gene encodes CDR1 DFQATT and CDR2 SNEGSKA (reference sequence). This CDR3 comprises 15 residues. The trim removed 5 bases at V and 3 bases at J, leaving 11 bases unmatched. Using a J-beta primer mix together with a sample-barcoded 5' primer, a second PCR was run for roughly 7 to 11 cycles. TCRdb re-called the 5' RACE reads with MiXCR, one entry per CDR3 protein. The sample comprises over 950,000 distinct CDR3 sequences, 35% to 45% of which are singletons, and over 10% rests with the top ten. This chain joins TRBV20-1 and TRBJ2-3, with 7 bases that match TRBD1. This TCR was sampled from a young man in good health. The sequencing input was blood. CDR3 bases: TGCAGTGCTGTCGAGACAGGGACAAAAACAGATACGCAGTATTTT. It is translated as CSAVETGTKTDTQYF.